This T cell receptor (beta chain) was observed in a study of shared clonotypes between healthy human individuals. Across the whole study: The donor group consisted of a couple of women and a few men, aged 18 to 49. Notes on the study in general: Apart from blood, nothing was sampled; tissue repertoires likely differ.

Study processing details: Junction-only immunoSEQ sequences carried no quality scores, so filtering differed. Only in-frame clones appear in the TCRdb table, and some are missing; sequencing was by immunoSEQ multiplex PCR. D and trimming come from the DNA, and the V and J calls and clone size come from that table. Among 1,400,000 or so clones listed, approximately 98.5% were seen once. V shed 5 bases and J shed 0 bases, with 12 bases lying between them. The CDR3 spans 15 residues. Per the germline V gene, CDR1 is MDHEN and CDR2 is SYDVKM. This clone was found once. Its antigen is still unknown. This clonotype was obtained from a man between 25 and 39 years old in good health. The specimen was naive CD4+ T cells sorted from blood. Subset meaning: CD45RA+ positively selected. The genes are TRBV28 and TRBJ2-3; D gene unclear. The CDR3 is CASSPVRFSTDTQYF. The CDR3 DNA reads as TGTGCCAGCAGTCCCGTCCGCTTTAGCACAGATACGCAGTATTTT.